This entry lists 26 T cell receptor beta chains sequenced from one sample in a study of OX40 agonist ivuxolimab in advanced cancers. Sequencing was performed with immunoSEQ multiplex PCR; in TCRdb, only in-frame clones are kept and a portion is missing. The repertoire consists of about 61,000 clones, with over 80% occurring once and the leading ten covering 1.9%. The sequences come from CD4+ or CD8+ T cells sorted from blood, collected in a trial of the OX40 agonist ivuxolimab. These receptors originate from an adult with an advanced solid tumor such as melanoma, head and neck, liver or kidney cancer.

The CDR3 loop reads CASSLFGVAGNTIYF. CDR3 coding DNA: TGTGCCAGCAGCTTATTCGGGGTTGCTGGAAACACCATATATTTT. This chain links TRBV7-6 with TRBJ1-3; D is unresolved. Germline CDR1 and CDR2: SGHVS and FNYEAQ. Trimming took off 2 bases at V and 2 bases at J, with 10 bases between the two ends. The CDR3 sequence is 15 residues long.

Notes on this clone: At one end the junction does not follow the germline gene, possibly because of a read error. At the DNA level, this CDR3 is encoded by other sequences in the same sample as well. This chain connects TRBV5-1 to TRBJ2-7, with TRBD2 matching 8 bases. Germline CDR1 reads SGHRS; CDR2 reads YFSETQ. The CDR3 consists of 15 residues. Here the CDR3 DNA reads TGCGCCAGCAGCTTGGCCCCCAGCGGGGGCTACGAACAGTACTTC. This translates into CASSLAPSGGYEQYF.

This clone was seen a single time. The chain employs TRBV19 and TRBJ2-1, with 7 positions matching TRBD1. Germline CDR1 LNHDA, CDR2 SQIVND (reference sequence). The CDR3 is 16 residues long. J was trimmed by 2 bases and V by 2 bases; bases with no gene match: 6. The DNA of the CDR3 is TGTGCCAGTAGTATACTTTGGGACAGTACCTACAATGAGCAGTTCTTC. Its translation is CASSILWDSTYNEQFF.

This chain joins TRBV18 and TRBJ2-5; a weak D match, TRBD2 (6 bases). The CDR3 extends over 14 amino acids. V dropped 3 bases and J dropped 2 bases, with 10 bases sitting between them. Germline-derived CDR1 and CDR2 are KGHSH and LQKENI. CDR3 DNA sequence: TGTGCCAGCTCACCCCCGGCGGGACAAGAGACCCAGTACTTC. Its protein product is CASSPPAGQETQYF.

This chain links TRBV5-1 with TRBJ1-5; TRBD1 aligns across 10 bases. The CDR3 runs to 16 residues. Trimming removed 2 bases from V and 2 bases from J; junction bases left unmatched: 4. Germline CDR1 SGHRS, CDR2 YFSETQ. DNA for the CDR3: TGCGCCAGCAGCTTAGGGGACAGGGGAGGCAATCAGCCCCAGCATTTT. It yields the protein CASSLGDRGGNQPQHF.

The chain is built from TRBV6-4 and TRBJ2-2; the D gene could be TRBD1 or TRBD2 (5 bases each). The CDR3 spans 15 residues. The germline gives CDR1 MRHNA, CDR2 SNTAGT. Between the trimmed V and J ends, which lost 6 bases and 8 bases, there was a span of 19 bases. CDR3: CASSEGPGRVGELFF. The CDR3 region has the DNA TGTGCCAGCAGCGAAGGACCGGGACGGGTTGGGGAGCTGTTTTTT.

The J gene is TRBJ1-3, the V gene TRBV10-3; a possible D gene is TRBD1 (5 bases). Germline lookup yields CDR1 ENHRY and CDR2 SYGVKD. Trimming removed 6 bases from V and 0 bases from J, with 15 bases in between. The CDR3 is 16 residues long. The CDR3 DNA is TGTGCCATCAGCGCCTTAGGGGCCGGCTCTGGAAACACCATATATTTT. Translation gives CAISALGAGSGNTIYF.

Concerning this clone itself: Other nucleotide sequences from this sample produce the same CDR3. The CDR3, as DNA: TGTGCCAGCAGTTTAACTGGGGCAGGGGGCGGCAAGAATCAGCCCCAGCATTTT. Protein: CASSLTGAGGGKNQPQHF. The chain has TRBV27 and TRBJ1-5; 8 bases agree with TRBD1. The V and J ends lost 2 bases and 4 bases, in that order; junction bases with no gene match: 13. Germline CDR1 MNHEY, CDR2 SMNVEV (reference sequence). CDR3 length equals 18 residues.

The rearrangement joins TRBV6-5 to TRBJ2-5; either TRBD1 or TRBD2 may supply D (5 bases each). The tail of the sequence fits TRBJ2-7 better, so the J call may be wrong. Germline lookup yields CDR1 MNHEY and CDR2 SVGAGI. This CDR3 has 15 residues. CDR3 bases: TGTGCCAGCAGTTACGACCCAGGGACGACCTACGAGCAGTACTTC. Translated, it gives CASSYDPGTTYEQYF.

The rearrangement uses TRBV29-1 and TRBJ1-1; no definite D call. The CDR3 is 13 residues long. V lost 3 bases and J lost 1, with 9 bases in between. Germline V CDR1 and CDR2: SQVTM, ANQGSEA. The CDR3 loop is CSVDSLENTEAFF. DNA for the CDR3: TGCAGCGTTGATTCCCTGGAGAACACTGAAGCTTTCTTT. Based on the CDR3 plus reference TRBV29-1 and TRBJ1-1, the full variable domain is SAVISQKPSRDICQRGTSLTIQCQVDSQVTMMFWYRQQPGQSLTLIATANQGSEATYESGFVIDKFPISRPNLTFSTLTVSNMSPEDSSIYLCSVDSLENTEAFFGQGTRLTVV.

The V gene is TRBV5-4, the J gene TRBJ2-7; no firm D call. The CDR3 runs 13 residues. Germline CDR1 is SGHNT and CDR2 is YYREEE (reference sequence). V lost 0 bases to trimming and J lost 7 bases, with 11 bases between them. CDR3 nucleotides: TGTGCCAGCAGCTTGGACTCCCTGGGGGAGCAGTACTTC. Translation: CASSLDSLGEQYF.

The chain joins TRBV28 to TRBJ2-3, with D possibly called TRBD1 or TRBD2 (5 bases each). V was cut by 6 bases and J by 2 bases, with 21 bases left in between. Germline-derived CDR1 and CDR2 are MDHEN and SYDVKM. CDR3 size: 17 residues. In DNA form, the CDR3 reads TGTGCCAGCAGCTCCAACTCGGGGACCCTTTACACAGATACGCAGTATTTT. Amino acid sequence: CASSSNSGTLYTDTQYF.

The rearrangement joins TRBV10-1 to TRBJ2-7; 10 nucleotides match TRBD1. The CDR3 contains 15 residues. Germline V gene sequence: CDR1 WNHNN, CDR2 SYGVQD (reference sequence). J was trimmed by 3 bases and V by 6 bases; bases with no gene match: 8. CDR3 protein: CASSGPGQGFYEQYF. DNA of the CDR3: TGCGCCAGCAGCGGCCCGGGACAGGGGTTCTACGAGCAGTACTTC.

This chain joins TRBV10-2 and TRBJ1-2, with 8 bases fitting TRBD1. The CDR3 runs 13 residues. V trimming: 6 bases; J trimming: 5 bases; junction bases outside the gene matches: 5. Per germline, CDR1 WSHSY and CDR2 SAAADI. The CDR3 loop reads CASSAGGGYGYTF. The CDR3 DNA sequence: TGCGCCAGCAGCGCAGGGGGCGGTTATGGCTACACCTTC.

The rearrangement joins TRBV6-7 to TRBJ2-5; the D gene is possibly TRBD1 (6 bases). TRBV6-7 is annotated as an ORF whose role is uncertain. The CDR3 extends over 19 amino acids. The V and J ends lost 2 bases and 4 bases respectively, with 26 bases between them. CDR3 residues: CASSYLGSGWAQQGETQYF. The CDR3 DNA sequence: TGTGCCAGCAGTTACCTGGGATCGGGATGGGCGCAACAGGGAGAGACCCAGTACTTC.

The gene calls are TRBV6-4 and TRBJ2-1, with 9 nucleotides matching TRBD1. J gave up 6 bases and V 5 bases, and 11 bases lay outside the gene matches. Germline V gene sequence: CDR1 MRHNA, CDR2 SNTAGT. This CDR3 has 16 amino acids. The CDR3 DNA sequence: TGTGCCAGCAGTCTCCTAGGGGACAGGGCCCCCAATGAGCAGTTCTTC. It specifies CASSLLGDRAPNEQFF.

This clone was observed once. The chain uses TRBV5-5 and TRBJ2-7, with a possible D match to TRBD1 (5 bases). The CDR3 length is 16 residues. Trimming stripped 0 bases from V and 1 base from J, with 14 bases between. Germline CDR1 is SGHKS and CDR2 is YYEKEE (reference sequence). In DNA, the CDR3 is TGTGCCAGCAGCTTGGCCCCTGGGGCTAGTTCCTACGAGCAGTACTTC. This sequence encodes CASSLAPGASSYEQYF. Filled out from reference TRBV5-5 and TRBJ2-7, the complete variable domain reads DAGVTQSPTHLIKTRGQQVTLRCSPISGHKSVSWYQQVLGQGPQFIFQYYEKEERGRGNFPDRFSARQFPNYSSELNVNALLLGDSALYLCASSLAPGASSYEQYFGPGTRLTVT.

The genes are TRBV7-9 and TRBJ1-2, with D unclear. The V end was cut by 10 bases, the J end by 3 bases, with 12 bases between. Germline V lookup: CDR1 SEHNR, CDR2 FQNEAQ (reference sequence). The CDR3 is 12 residues long. CDR3 in DNA: TGTGCCATAAACGGGATTTACTATGGCTACACCTTC. The encoded protein is CAINGIYYGYTF.

The chain combines TRBV10-3 with TRBJ2-7, with unresolved D. The germline V gene has CDR1 ENHRY and CDR2 SYGVKD. The CDR3 runs 12 residues. Trimming took 8 bases from V and 2 from J, leaving 10 bases between them. CDR3 DNA: TGTGCCATCTCCACGGCACCCTACGAGCAGTACTTC. Amino acids: CAISTAPYEQYF.

The rearrangement joins TRBV27 to TRBJ1-2; perhaps TRBD1 as D (6 bases). CDR1 is MNHEY, CDR2 SMNVEV, per germline (reference sequence). The CDR3 length is 16 residues. V was clipped by 0 bases and J by 4 bases, with 15 bases between them. Here the CDR3 DNA reads TGTGCCAGCAGTTTATCGATCCGACAGGAAACCTATGGCTACACCTTC. Its translation is CASSLSIRQETYGYTF.

The chain carries TRBV9 and TRBJ1-1; D gene uncertain. The CDR3 is 14 amino acids. V gave up 3 bases and J gave up 7 bases, with 16 bases separating them. Germline lookup yields CDR1 SGDLS and CDR2 YYNGEE. CDR3 sequence: CASSAGGGRDEAFF. The CDR3 DNA sequence: TGTGCCAGCAGCGCCGGCGGAGGGAGGGATGAAGCTTTCTTT.

For this clone: Compared with germline, one end of the junction differs, possibly owing to a read error. The V call is TRBV2, the J call TRBJ1-2; D is possibly TRBD1 (6 bases). The germline V gene has CDR1 SNHLY and CDR2 FYNNEI. This CDR3 spans 15 amino acids. CDR3 residues: CASSSAGQTLRGDSF. As DNA, the CDR3 is TGTGCCAGCAGTTCTGCGGGACAAACCTTAAGGGGGGACTCCTTC.

This chain links TRBV5-6 with TRBJ2-7, with D perhaps matching TRBD2 (6 bases). The germline V gene has CDR1 SGHDT and CDR2 YYEEEE. Deletions cut 3 bases from V and 3 bases from J, with 16 bases between. This CDR3 has 15 residues. Here the CDR3 DNA reads TGTGCCAGCAGCTCCTTAGCGGAACCTAGCTACGAGCAGTACTTC. This codes for CASSSLAEPSYEQYF.

V usage is TRBV27 and J usage is TRBJ1-2, with 7 bases aligning to TRBD1. This CDR3 spans 18 amino acids. CDR1 and CDR2 (germline): MNHEY, SMNVEV (reference sequence). The V gene end was trimmed by 6 bases and the J gene end by 2 bases; junction bases not matched to a gene: 18. CDR3 sequence: CASSPFPPPGQLNYGYTF. CDR3 DNA sequence: TGTGCCAGCAGCCCGTTTCCTCCTCCGGGACAGCTAAACTATGGCTACACCTTC.

The J gene is TRBJ2-2, the V gene TRBV6-5; D might be TRBD2 (5 bases). Germline V gene data show CDR1 as MNHEY and CDR2 as SVGAGI. Trimming shortened V by 9 bases and J by 6 bases, and 17 bases separated the two germline ends. The CDR3 runs to 14 residues. As DNA, the CDR3 is TGTGCCAGTACTCCGTCGACGGAGGCCGGGGAGCTGTTTTTT. Its protein is CASTPSTEAGELFF.

J is TRBJ1-1 and V is TRBV29-1; D is uncertain. Trimming left V 7 bases short and J 1 base short, with 10 bases between. Germline assignment: CDR1 SQVTM and CDR2 ANQGSEA. CDR3 length: 12 residues. The CDR3 loop is CSAAKGNTEAFF. The CDR3 nucleotides are TGCAGCGCCGCCAAAGGGAACACTGAAGCTTTCTTT.